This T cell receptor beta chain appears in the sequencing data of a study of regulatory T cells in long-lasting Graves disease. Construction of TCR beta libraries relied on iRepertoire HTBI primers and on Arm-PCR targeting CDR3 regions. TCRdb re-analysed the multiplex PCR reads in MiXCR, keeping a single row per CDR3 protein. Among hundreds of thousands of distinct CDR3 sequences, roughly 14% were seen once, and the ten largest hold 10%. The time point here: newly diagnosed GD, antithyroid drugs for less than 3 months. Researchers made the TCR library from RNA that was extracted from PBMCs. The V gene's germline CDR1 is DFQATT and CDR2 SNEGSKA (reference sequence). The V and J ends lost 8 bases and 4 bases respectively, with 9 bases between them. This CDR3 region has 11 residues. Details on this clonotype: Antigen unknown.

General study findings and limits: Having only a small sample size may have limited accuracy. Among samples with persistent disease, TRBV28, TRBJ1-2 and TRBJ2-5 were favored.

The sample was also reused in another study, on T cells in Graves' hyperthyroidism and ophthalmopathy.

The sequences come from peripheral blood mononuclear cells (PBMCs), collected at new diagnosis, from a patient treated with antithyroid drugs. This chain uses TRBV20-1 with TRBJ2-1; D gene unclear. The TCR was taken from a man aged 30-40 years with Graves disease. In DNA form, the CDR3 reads TGCAGTATGGAAGCTTACAATGAGCAGTTCTTC. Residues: CSMEAYNEQFF.